This TCR beta chain was captured by sequencing in a study of cytomegalovirus exposure and HLA in healthy donors. Use of 60 Vbeta and 13 Jbeta primers characterized the PCR. The assay was immunoSEQ multiplex PCR, and TCRdb's table has in-frame clones only and misses some. The repertoire holds 150,000 to 200,000 clones, with approximately 79% as singletons. The CDR3 is made up of 14 amino acids. CDR1 is MNHEY, CDR2 SMNVEV, per germline (reference sequence). Trimming left V 6 bases short and J 2 bases short, with 14 bases between. The sample comprised PBMCs. The V call is TRBV27, the J call TRBJ2-7; D unclear. This sequence originates from a human donor in good health. Here the CDR3 DNA reads TGTGCCAGCAGACCCCGGGTCTTAACCTACGAGCAGTACTTC. It specifies CASRPRVLTYEQYF.